A single sample gave rise to the 10 T cell receptor beta chains below, sequenced in a study of CXCR3-negative and CXCR3-positive naive CD8 T cells (dated by TCRdb to between 2018 and 2020). Reads for this sample came from a NextSeq 550. The Human TCR Profiling Kit (MiLaboratory) was used to prepare UMI-labeled 5' RACE TRB cDNA libraries. With the reads reprocessed by TCRdb, a single entry stands for each CDR3 protein sequence and no DNA is reported. This sample's clone table shows 35,000 to 50,000 distinct CDR3 sequences. The ten largest clones add up to about 10% of the sample. Source material: memory CD8+ T cells from blood. Sample cell subset or site, as interpreted from the label and publication: conventional CD8+ memory T cells (TMEM), sorted as controls. Every receptor here comes from a human donor in good health. Some clones in this sample may be carry-over from other donors' samples.

V is TRBV14 and J is TRBJ2-5. Germline V lookup: CDR1 SGHDN, CDR2 FVKESK. This CDR3 spans 12 amino acids. This CDR3 is CASSQFRETQYF.

The chain links TRBV29-1 to TRBJ2-7. The CDR3 spans 14 residues. Germline V CDR1 and CDR2: SQVTM, ANQGSEA. CDR3 loop: CSARISGGSYEQYF.

The rearrangement uses TRBV9 and TRBJ2-3; TCRdb selects TRBD2, and the lack of DNA leaves this call unchecked. Germline V lookup: CDR1 SGDLS, CDR2 YYNGEE. The CDR3 runs 16 residues. CDR3 sequence reads: CASSVVGRPSTDTQYF.

CDR3 amino acids: CASSLVSGGGNEKLFF. The rearrangement joins TRBV7-8 to TRBJ1-4; TCRdb proposes TRBD1, but this gene call is untestable without DNA. Per the germline V gene, CDR1 is SGHVS and CDR2 is FQNEAQ. CDR3 size: 16 residues.

The chain links TRBV4-2 to TRBJ2-2; with no DNA, the TCRdb D assignment of TRBD1 cannot be verified. The CDR3 has 16 amino acids. Germline CDR1 reads LGHNA; CDR2 reads YNFKEQ. The CDR3 is CATAGGSSLNTGELFF.

V is TRBV9 and J is TRBJ2-1; the D gene TCRdb calls, TRBD1, cannot be checked with no DNA. The CDR3 has 15 amino acids. Germline CDR1 reads SGDLS; CDR2 reads YYNGEE. CDR3: CASSVAGEPYTEQFF.

The rearrangement joins TRBV28 to TRBJ1-5; lacking DNA, the TRBD1 call made by TCRdb goes unchecked. Germline assignment: CDR1 MDHEN and CDR2 SYDVKM. This CDR3 region has 14 residues. The chain's CDR3 is CASSGTPRNQPQHF.

This clonotype is identified as medium-sized from frequency. The chain employs TRBV25-1 and TRBJ1-1. Per germline, CDR1 MGHDK and CDR2 SYGVNS. The CDR3 has 15 residues. The CDR3 is CASSGSPYMNTEAFF. Drawing the rest from reference TRBV25-1 and TRBJ1-1, the complete variable domain is EADIYQTPRYLVIGTGKKITLECSQTMGHDKMYWYQQDPGMELHLIHYSYGVNSTEKGDLSSESTVSRIRTEHFPLTLESARPSHTSQYLCASSGSPYMNTEAFFGQGTRLTVV.

The CDR3 protein is CSARDTSGGDQESQYF. V gene TRBV20-1 combines with J gene TRBJ2-5; the D call of TRBD1 rests on TCRdb alone, since no DNA is present to check it. This CDR3 is 16 amino acids long. The germline gives CDR1 DFQATT, CDR2 SNEGSKA (reference sequence).

The rearrangement links TRBV12-3 or TRBV12-4 to TRBJ1-2; the TCRdb D gene call, TRBD1, has no DNA to confirm it. This CDR3 contains 15 residues. The CDR3 is CASSWVGVSPGGYTF.